A single T cell receptor beta chain is shown here with its context. This entry comes from a study of blood T cell repertoires in COVID-19. The overall study: Both acute and convalescent COVID-19 samples were obtained from the United States, Italy and Spain. T cells, B-cell-depleted T cells, or PBMCs supplied cDNA or gDNA.

Original analysis: From reference gene primer amplification, estimates of nucleated cell counts were derived. The table came from immunoSEQ multiplex PCR; TCRdb's copy has only in-frame clones and leaves some out. V and J calls and clone size are given by that table; D and trimming were obtained from the DNA. This sample has just under 250,000 clones, with approximately 86% found just once. V gave up 2 bases and J gave up 2 bases; unmatched junction bases: 6. Germline loops: CDR1 SGHRS, CDR2 YFSETQ. The CDR3 spans 15 residues. The TCR originated in a woman aged 25 to 39 who had recovered from COVID-19. Specimen: peripheral blood. The chain uses TRBV5-1 and TRBJ2-5; TRBD2 matches at 7 bases. The chain's CDR3 is CASSLAGSSQETQYF. The CDR3 DNA is TGCGCCAGCAGCTTAGCGGGATCTAGTCAAGAGACCCAGTACTTC.